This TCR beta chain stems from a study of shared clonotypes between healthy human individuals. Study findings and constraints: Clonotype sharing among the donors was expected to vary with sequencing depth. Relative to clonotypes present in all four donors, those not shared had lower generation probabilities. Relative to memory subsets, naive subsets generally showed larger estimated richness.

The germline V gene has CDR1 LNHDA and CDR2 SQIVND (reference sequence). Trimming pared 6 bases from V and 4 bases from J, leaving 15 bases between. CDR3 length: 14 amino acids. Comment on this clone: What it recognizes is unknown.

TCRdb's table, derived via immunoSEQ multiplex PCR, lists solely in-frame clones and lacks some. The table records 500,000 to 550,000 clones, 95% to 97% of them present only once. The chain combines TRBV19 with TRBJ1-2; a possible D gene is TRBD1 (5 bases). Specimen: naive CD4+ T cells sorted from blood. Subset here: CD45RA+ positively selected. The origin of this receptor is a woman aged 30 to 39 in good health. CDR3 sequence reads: CASSHPGSGYGYTF. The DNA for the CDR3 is TGTGCCAGTAGCCACCCAGGGTCGGGCTATGGCTACACCTTC.